The source of this T cell receptor (beta chain) is a study of shared T cell receptors in the human thymus. Using immunoSEQ multiplex PCR, the repertoire was profiled, and TCRdb retains in-frame clones only, with some absent. The profile shows 600,000 to 900,000 clones, approximately 85% of them singletons. Only one count was recorded for this clone. V shed 3 bases, J shed 3 bases, and the junction held 10 bases outside the gene matches. The CDR3 loop spans 15 amino acids. Germline assignment: CDR1 GTSNPN and CDR2 SVGIG (reference sequence). These data were also filed under a second study, of human thymus T cells.

The chain links TRBV30 to TRBJ2-7; 8 nucleotides match TRBD1. Source material: thymocytes. The sequence was obtained from a girl under two years old with a congenital heart defect. The CDR3 spells CAWSHGDRKNYEQYF. CDR3 in DNA: TGTGCCTGGAGCCATGGGGACAGGAAGAACTACGAGCAGTACTTC. The full variable domain, rest sourced from reference TRBV30 and TRBJ2-7, is SQTIHQWPATLVQPVGSPLSLECTVEGTSNPNLYWYRQAAGRGLQLLFYSVGIGQISSEVPQNLSASRPQDRQFILSSKKLLLSDSGFYLCAWSHGDRKNYEQYFGPGTRLTVT.